This is a list of T cell receptor beta chains from one sample in a study of shared clonotypes between healthy human individuals. Measured with immunoSEQ multiplex PCR; TCRdb has only the in-frame clones, and not every one. The sample contains over a million clones, roughly 80% of which appear only once. Input material: memory CD4+ T cells sorted from blood. All receptors derive from a man younger than 30 in good health. Each CDR3 is given with its conserved first and last residue. D genes are given only for firm matches. Clone sizes are given selectively: once, few, many, or a class where the clone is expanded.

cdr3_aa	cdr3_nt	j_call	v_call	clone_size	d_call
CASSPSGASTDTQYF	TGTGCCAGCAGCCCTAGCGGGGCTAGCACAGATACGCAGTATTTT	TRBJ2-3	TRBV6-1	once	TRBD2
CASSVETGRLGETQYF	TGTGCCAGCAGTGTTGAGACAGGGAGACTGGGGGAGACCCAGTACTTC	TRBJ2-5	TRBV6-1	-	TRBD1
CASSFSSGNNEQFF	TGTGCCAGCAGCTTCTCTAGCGGGAACAATGAGCAGTTCTTC	TRBJ2-1	TRBV7-2	-	TRBD2
CASSTVFGEQYF	TGCGCCAGCAGTACTGTCTTCGGCGAGCAGTACTTC	TRBJ2-7	TRBV10-2	-	-
CASSTGRNTDTQYF	TGTGCCAGCAGTACGGGACGCAACACAGATACGCAGTATTTT	TRBJ2-3	TRBV6-5	-	-
CASRTSFMSGNTIYF	TGTGCCAGCAGAACCTCGTTCATGTCTGGAAACACCATATATTTT	TRBJ1-3	TRBV6-5	-	-
CASSVGQGTYEQYF	TGTGCCAGCAGCGTAGGACAGGGGACATACGAGCAGTACTTC	TRBJ2-7	TRBV9	-	TRBD1
CASRQNSGREQYF	TGTGCCAGCAGACAAAATAGCGGGAGAGAGCAGTACTTC	TRBJ2-7	TRBV6-6	-	TRBD2
CASSRSGKATGELFF	TGCGCCAGCTCTCGTAGCGGGAAGGCGACCGGGGAGCTGTTTTTT	TRBJ2-2	TRBV10-1	-	TRBD2
CASSLSWYEQYF	TGTGCCAGCAGCTTGTCCTGGTACGAGCAGTACTTC	TRBJ2-7	TRBV7-2	-	-
CASSLGELSNEKLFF	TGTGCCAGCAGCTTAGGCGAGCTGAGTAATGAAAAACTGTTTTTT	TRBJ1-4	TRBV7-6	-	-
CASSLGGGNNEQFF	TGTGCCAGCAGCTTAGGAGGAGGTAACAATGAGCAGTTCTTC	TRBJ2-1	TRBV11-2	once	-
CASRNTGTPQYF	TGCGCCAGCAGGAACACCGGGACCCCGCAGTATTTT	TRBJ2-3	TRBV10-1	-	-
CASSLYRDSYEQYF	TGTGCCAGCAGTTTATACCGGGACAGCTACGAGCAGTACTTC	TRBJ2-7	TRBV27	-	TRBD1
CAWGATGTEAFF	TGTGCCTGGGGGGCAACAGGGACTGAAGCTTTCTTT	TRBJ1-1	TRBV30	few	-
CASSLGVRTGDETQYF	TGTGCCAGCAGCTTGGGAGTGCGGACAGGGGACGAGACCCAGTACTTC	TRBJ2-5	TRBV5-4	-	TRBD1
CASSVGGGQYF	TGTGCCAGCAGTGTTGGGGGAGGCCAGTACTTC	TRBJ2-5	TRBV2	-	-
CASRTTERAFF	TGTGCCAGCAGAACGACAGAAAGGGCTTTCTTT	TRBJ1-1	TRBV6-6	few	-
CAWSIQGFSYNSPLHF	TGTGCCTGGAGTATCCAGGGGTTTTCCTATAATTCACCCCTCCACTTT	TRBJ1-6	TRBV30	-	-
CASSPPGQPQHF	TGTGCCAGCAGCCCCCCCGGGCAGCCCCAGCATTTT	TRBJ1-5	TRBV7-2	-	-
CASSQEAGTKNIQYF	TGCGCCAGCAGCCAAGAGGCAGGAACCAAAAACATTCAGTACTTC	TRBJ2-4	TRBV4-3	many	-
CASSYRGEQYF	TGTGCCAGCAGTTATAGGGGGGAGCAGTACTTC	TRBJ2-7	TRBV6-5	once	-
CATETGTATYEQYF	TGTGCCACCGAGACCGGGACAGCTACCTACGAGCAGTACTTC	TRBJ2-7	TRBV28	-	TRBD1
CASRGDSLDNEQFF	TGTGCCAGCAGAGGGGACAGTTTAGACAATGAGCAGTTCTTC	TRBJ2-1	TRBV2	-	TRBD1
CASSVGGGVADTQYF	TGTGCCAGCAGCGTCGGGGGAGGTGTTGCAGATACGCAGTATTTT	TRBJ2-3	TRBV9	-	-